This is a list of T cell receptor beta chains from one sample in a study of post-analysis software for immune sequencing data. TCRdb called the PCR reads again in MiXCR, with one record for every CDR3 protein. The data hold about 770,000 distinct CDR3 sequences, with around 45% observed a single time. The sequenced sample was blood. The receptors originated from a girl between 10 and 17 years old with multiple sclerosis. Each CDR3 is given with its conserved first and last residue.

>17|TRBJ2-7|TRBV6-6
CASIPSRFSGNSYEQYF
>14|TRBJ2-3|TRBV7-9
CASSPGTTLDTQYF
>15|TRBJ1-2|TRBV19
CASRTVGTANYGYTF
>13|TRBJ2-7|TRBV20-1
CSAPQGVAYEQYF
>16|TRBJ2-5|TRBV5-1
CASSQGGGREQETQYF
>15|TRBJ1-1|TRBV13
CASSLRSGRTTEAFF
>15|TRBJ2-7|TRBV5-1
CASSRTSASSYEQYF
>13|TRBJ2-4|TRBV24-1
CATSDLVEDIQYF
>17|TRBJ2-3|TRBV7-3
CASSLRASKSPTDTQYF
>11|TRBJ1-2|TRBV20-1
CSATRGHGYTF
>15|TRBJ1-2|TRBV5-1
CASSSLEGANYGYTF
>16|TRBJ1-2|TRBV7-2
CASSLVSAWAGGGYTF
>14|TRBJ1-2|TRBV9
CASSAGTGWTGYTF
>14|TRBJ2-7|TRBV7-8
CASSLHESSYEQYF
>15|TRBJ2-1|TRBV3-1
CASSPGGPRDHEQFF
>14|TRBJ2-1|TRBV27
CASSMSMAMGEQFF
>16|TRBJ1-5|TRBV27
CASSLSGPTPRQPQHF
>13|NA|TRBV12-3/TRBV12-4
CASSEINWDEQYF
>12|TRBJ1-1|TRBV20-1
CSARDRELGAFF
>14|TRBJ1-5|TRBV10-3
CAISADRDNQPQHF
>16|TRBJ2-3|TRBV20-1
CSALSTLAGRTDTQYF
>13|TRBJ1-2|TRBV27
CASSPPGYYGYTF
>19|TRBJ2-7|TRBV3-1
CASSQALKTKTVRAYEQYF
>13|TRBJ2-6|TRBV5-1
CASGILGANVLTF
>17|TRBJ2-1|TRBV11-2
CASSLGFGGRAYNEQFF
>16|NA|TRBV6-1
CASSATSGRAGETQYF
>16|TRBJ2-4|TRBV6-1
CASSERPDPRVNIQYF
>16|TRBJ2-1|TRBV6-6
CASSYVGRGGDNEQFF
>14|TRBJ2-1|TRBV12-3/TRBV12-4
CASSYGGDPNEQFF
>15|TRBJ2-1|TRBV5-1
CASFSAGGRYNEQFF
>15|TRBJ2-1|TRBV7-7
CASNVSRGNYNEQFF
>18|TRBJ1-1|TRBV5-1
CASSLVASGTGVMTEAFF
>16|TRBJ2-3|TRBV5-6
CASSFTGTGPTDTQYF
>14|TRBJ2-3|TRBV2
CASSEDPGGDTQYF
>13|TRBJ2-7|TRBV20-1
CSARLAGVHEQYF
>14|TRBJ2-7|TRBV18
CASSRGTTSYEQYF
>13|TRBJ1-2|TRBV7-2
CASSPSQGWGYTF
>13|TRBJ2-7|TRBV29-1
CSVLDRGTYEQYF
>13|TRBJ2-7|TRBV28
CASSLLGRYEQYF
>12|TRBJ2-7|TRBV20-1
CSASPASYEQYF
>11|TRBJ2-7|TRBV27
CASSFGHEQYF
>13|TRBJ2-4|TRBV9
CASSAGTSGEQYF